This T cell receptor beta chain is drawn from a study of T cell responses to AZD1222 COVID-19 vaccine. Whole-study results and caveats: Sampling that yielded the repertoires occurred only after the peak T cell response. Unmutated variant regions are reportedly the target of nearly half of TCRs that are spike-specific. Breadth and depth of Spike-specific TCRs rose after two AZD1222 doses.

TCRdb keeps only in-frame clones here, not all; method: immunoSEQ multiplex PCR. The table lists around 15,000 clones, 84% of them singletons. Analysis merged second doses at about 4 or about 12 weeks. As for this clone: As yet, its antigen is unknown.

This TCR came from an adult who received the AZD1222 COVID-19 vaccine. This sample comprised peripheral blood, obtained 28 days after the second AZD1222 dose.

The DNA for the CDR3 is TGTGCCAGCAGCGTAATCAGCAGCGTCCAACTCGATACGCAGTATTTT. It codes for CASSVISSVQLDTQYF. The chain carries TRBV9 and TRBJ2-3; D call uncertain. Germline CDR1 and CDR2: SGDLS and YYNGEE. Trimming cost V 1 base and J 6 bases, with 18 bases left between them. This CDR3 is built from 16 residues. Combining the CDR3 with reference TRBV9 and TRBJ2-3 gives the whole variable domain DSGVTQTPKHLITATGQRVTLRCSPRSGDLSVYWYQQSLDQGLQFLIQYYNGEERAKGNILERFSAQQFPDLHSELNLSSLELGDSALYFCASSVISSVQLDTQYFGPGTRLTVL.